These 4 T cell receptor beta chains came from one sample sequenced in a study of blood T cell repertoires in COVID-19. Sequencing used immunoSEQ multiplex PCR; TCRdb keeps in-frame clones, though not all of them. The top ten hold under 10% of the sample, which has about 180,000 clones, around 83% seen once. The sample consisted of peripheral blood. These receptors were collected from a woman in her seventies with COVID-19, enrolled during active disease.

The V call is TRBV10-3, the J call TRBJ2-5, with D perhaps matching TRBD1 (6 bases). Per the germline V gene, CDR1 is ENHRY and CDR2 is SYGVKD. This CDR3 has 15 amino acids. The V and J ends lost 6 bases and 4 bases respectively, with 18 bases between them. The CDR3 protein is CAISDGTTVRETQYF. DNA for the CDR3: TGTGCCATCAGCGACGGGACAACTGTCCGAGAGACCCAGTACTTC.

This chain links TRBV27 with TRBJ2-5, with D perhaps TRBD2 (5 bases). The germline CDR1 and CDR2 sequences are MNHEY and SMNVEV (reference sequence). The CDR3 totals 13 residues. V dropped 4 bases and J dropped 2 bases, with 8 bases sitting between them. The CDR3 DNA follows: TGTGCCAGCAGTTACACTAGACAAGAGACCCAGTACTTC. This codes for CASSYTRQETQYF.

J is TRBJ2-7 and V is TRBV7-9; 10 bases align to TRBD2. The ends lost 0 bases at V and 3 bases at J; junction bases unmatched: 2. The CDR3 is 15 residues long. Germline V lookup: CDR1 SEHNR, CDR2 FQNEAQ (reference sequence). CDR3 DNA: TGTGCCAGCAGCTTAGCTAGCGGGAGGTTCTACGAGCAGTACTTC. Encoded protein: CASSLASGRFYEQYF. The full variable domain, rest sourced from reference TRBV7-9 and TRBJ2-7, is DTGVSQNPRHKITKRGQNVTFRCDPISEHNRLYWYRQTLGQGPEFLTYFQNEAQLEKSRLLSDRFSAERPKGSFSTLEIQRTEQGDSAMYLCASSLASGRFYEQYFGPGTRLTVT.

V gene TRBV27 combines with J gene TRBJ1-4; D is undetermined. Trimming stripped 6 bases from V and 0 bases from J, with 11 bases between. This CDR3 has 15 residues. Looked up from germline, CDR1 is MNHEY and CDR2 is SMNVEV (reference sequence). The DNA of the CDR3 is TGTGCCAGCAGAACCCTTACTGCAACTAATGAAAAACTGTTTTTT. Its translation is CASRTLTATNEKLFF.